This TCR beta chain was recovered during a study of blood T cell repertoires in COVID-19 (dated by TCRdb to about 2020). The study in broad terms: Samples from collaborators originated in the United States, Italy and Spain and spanned both the acute and convalescent phases of COVID-19. A de-identified subject ID, COVID-19 status, age in years and sex were almost always included in the sample metadata. The material from the prospective study consisted of cDNA or gDNA derived from T cells, B-cell-depleted T cells, or PBMCs. Where HLA class I and class II types were available, the types were taken from metadata supplied by the sample provider, not from assay-based typing. A freely available public database, intended as a resource for researchers studying the immune response to SARS-CoV-2, is where the repertoires were released. Subjects who had been exposed to COVID-19, were actively infected with it, or had recovered from it provided the deeply sampled blood TCRbeta repertoires that made up the dataset. The samples were drawn from two sources: the first 160 participants of the ongoing ImmuneRACE study, and over 1,000 subjects contributed by 6 global collaborators. What the authors observed across the whole study: Clinical and demographic metadata were provided uncurated, with the amount varying by source and participant.

Each collaborating institution followed its own protocols to collect whole blood in K2EDTA tubes. For TCRbeta analysis, collaborators shipped samples in one of three forms: frozen whole blood, isolated PBMCs, or DNA extracted from either of those sample types. With regard to this clone: Which antigen it targets is not known. No quality values exist for individual bases; no much larger clone is one base distant.

Trimming takes 0 bases off V and 2 bases off J; junction bases not matched to a gene: 7. The CDR3 starts with the cysteine, ends with the phenylalanine, and has 17 residues. The only DNA kept is the CDR3, 51 bases in frame from the first base. The germline V gene provides CDR1 SGHDN and CDR2 FVKESK. The immunoSEQ Assay, a bias-controlled multiplex PCR, was used to amplify TCRbeta CDR3 regions from genomic DNA. The study's own analysis went as follows. The number of nucleated cells in each sample was estimated by amplification of reference gene primers within the assay. To quantify the absolute abundance of each unique TCRbeta CDR3 rearrangement, sequence reads were collapsed and filtered. For each sample, productive Simpson clonality was calculated as the square root of Simpson's diversity index across productive rearrangements. Imported from immuneACCESS, the table was reduced by TCRdb to in-frame sequences with V and J called. These copies leave out some clones; in studies compared against another copy, an unresolved V gene accounts for under half, and the cause of the remainder is not known. The V and J calls and clone size come from that table; D and trimming were worked out from the DNA. The sample table contains 200,000 to 250,000 clones; only one count was recorded for roughly 80% of them. The leading ten clones occupy around 3.4% of the sample.

This sequence originates from a woman under 30 with acute or convalescent COVID-19. This sequence uses TRBV14 and TRBJ2-3; 8 nucleotides in the junction match TRBD1. Material: peripheral blood. The DNA is TGTGCCAGCAGCCAAGATTTGAGGACAGGGACCACAGATACGCAGTATTTT. Its translation is CASSQDLRTGTTDTQYF.